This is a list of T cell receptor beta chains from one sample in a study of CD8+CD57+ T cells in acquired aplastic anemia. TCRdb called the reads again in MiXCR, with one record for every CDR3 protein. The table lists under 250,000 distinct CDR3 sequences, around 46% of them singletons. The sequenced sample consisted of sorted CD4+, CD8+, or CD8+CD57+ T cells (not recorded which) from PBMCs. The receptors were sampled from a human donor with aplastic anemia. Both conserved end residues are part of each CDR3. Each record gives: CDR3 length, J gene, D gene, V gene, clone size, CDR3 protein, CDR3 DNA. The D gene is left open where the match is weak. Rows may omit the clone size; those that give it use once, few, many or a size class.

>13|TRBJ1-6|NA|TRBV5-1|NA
CASSLGIDSPLHF
TGCGCCAGCAGCTTGGGTATCGATTCACCCCTCCACTTT
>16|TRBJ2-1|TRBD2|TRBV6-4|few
CASTTGGGAQYNKQFF
TGTGCCAGCACCACGGGGGGGGGAGCCCAATACAATAAGCAGTTCTTC
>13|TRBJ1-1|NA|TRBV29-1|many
CSVEDGQLLEAFF
TGCAGCGTTGAAGATGGGCAGCTACTGGAAGCTTTCTTT
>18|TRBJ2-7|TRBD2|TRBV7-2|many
CASSSHLTSGRRAYEQYF
TGTGCCAGCAGCTCGCACCTTACTAGCGGGAGAAGGGCCTACGAGCAGTACTTC
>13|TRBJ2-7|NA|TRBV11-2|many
CASSYTRVYEQYF
TGTGCCAGCAGCTACACCAGGGTTTACGAGCAGTACTTC
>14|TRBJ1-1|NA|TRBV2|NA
CASSGWGGYTEAFF
TGTGCCAGCAGTGGCTGGGGAGGGTACACTGAAGCTTTCTTT
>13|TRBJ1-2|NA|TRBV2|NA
CASRKGYVDGYTF
TGTGCCAGCAGGAAAGGTTATGTAGATGGCTACACCTTC
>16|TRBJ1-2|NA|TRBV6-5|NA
CASSQNTRTASYGYTF
TGTGCCAGCAGTCAAAACACCCGGACAGCCTCCTATGGCTACACCTTC
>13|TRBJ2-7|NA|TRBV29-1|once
CSVARGAAYEQYF
TGCAGCGTTGCGAGGGGGGCCGCCTACGAGCAGTACTTC
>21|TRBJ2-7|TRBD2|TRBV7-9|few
CASSSFSTGLAGGFRAYEQYF
TGTGCCAGCAGCTCATTTTCGACGGGACTAGCGGGAGGCTTCCGCGCCTACGAGCAGTACTTC
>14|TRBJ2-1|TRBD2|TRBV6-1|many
CASQAGGPGNEQFF
TGTGCCAGCCAGGCGGGAGGGCCAGGGAATGAGCAGTTCTTC
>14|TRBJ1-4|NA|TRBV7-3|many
CASSLLGKNEKLFF
TGTGCCAGCAGCTTGTTGGGGAAGAATGAAAAACTGTTTTTT
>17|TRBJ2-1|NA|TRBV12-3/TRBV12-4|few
CASSFLPQRGVCNEQFF
TGTGCCAGCAGTTTTTTGCCTCAGCGAGGGGTCTGCAATGAGCAGTTCTTC
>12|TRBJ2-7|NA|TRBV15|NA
CATIWPHYEQYF
TGTGCCACCATCTGGCCCCACTACGAGCAGTACTTC
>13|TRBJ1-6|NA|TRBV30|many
CAWGIAQGFPLHF
TGTGCCTGGGGTATTGCACAGGGTTTTCCCCTCCACTTT
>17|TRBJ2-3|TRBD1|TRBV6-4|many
CASSDQTGQGDLGTQYF
TGTGCCAGCAGTGACCAAACTGGACAGGGGGATTTGGGTACGCAGTATTTT
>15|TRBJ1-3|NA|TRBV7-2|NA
CASSFPPGTGNTIYF
TGTGCCAGCAGCTTCCCCCCAGGGACTGGAAACACCATATATTTT
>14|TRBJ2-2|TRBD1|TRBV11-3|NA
CASSFGDRAGELFF
TGTGCCAGCAGCTTTGGGGACAGGGCCGGGGAGCTGTTTTTT
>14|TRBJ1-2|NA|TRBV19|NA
CASSLDSRNYGYTF
TGTGCCAGTAGTCTTGACAGTCGCAACTATGGCTACACCTTC
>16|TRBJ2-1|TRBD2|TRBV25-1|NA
CASSETSGYVHNEQFF
TGTGCCAGCAGTGAAACTAGCGGGTATGTCCACAATGAGCAGTTCTTC
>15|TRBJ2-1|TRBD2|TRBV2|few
CASGRPGLADNEQFF
TGTGCCAGCGGTCGACCGGGACTAGCGGACAATGAGCAGTTCTTC
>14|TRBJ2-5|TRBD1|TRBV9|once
CAGSVNRGRETQYF
TGTGCCGGCAGCGTAAACAGGGGGCGAGAGACCCAGTACTTC
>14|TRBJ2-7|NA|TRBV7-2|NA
CASSIDTSSYEQYF
TGTGCCAGCAGCATCGACACGAGCTCCTACGAGCAGTACTTC
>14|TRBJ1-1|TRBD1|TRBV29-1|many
CSVETGGTNTEAFF
TGCAGCGTTGAAACAGGGGGAACGAACACTGAAGCTTTCTTT
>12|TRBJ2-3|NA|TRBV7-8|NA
CASSLGDGSQYF
TGTGCCAGCAGCTTAGGGGACGGCTCGCAGTATTTT
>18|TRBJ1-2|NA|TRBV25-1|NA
CASSDNRVRDRGSYGYTF
TGTGCCAGCAGTGACAACAGGGTACGAGACAGAGGGAGCTATGGCTACACCTTC
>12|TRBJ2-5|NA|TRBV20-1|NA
CSARVLQETQYF
TGCAGTGCCAGGGTCTTACAAGAGACCCAGTACTTC
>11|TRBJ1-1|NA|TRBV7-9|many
CASSWTEGAFF
TGTGCCAGCAGCTGGACAGAAGGAGCTTTCTTT
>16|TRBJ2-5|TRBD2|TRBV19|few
CASSIGTSGGQETQYF
TGTGCCAGTAGTATCGGGACTAGCGGAGGACAAGAGACCCAGTACTTC
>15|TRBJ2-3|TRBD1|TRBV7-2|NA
CASSLAGGSADTQYF
TGTGCCAGCAGCTTAGCAGGGGGCAGCGCAGATACGCAGTATTTT
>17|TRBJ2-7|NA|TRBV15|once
CATSRHNRGRITYEQYF
TGTGCCACCAGCCGCCATAATCGGGGGAGGATTACTTACGAGCAGTACTTC
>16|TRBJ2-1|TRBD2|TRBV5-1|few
CASSFRTSGNYNEQFF
TGCGCCAGCAGCTTCCGGACTAGCGGGAATTACAATGAGCAGTTCTTC
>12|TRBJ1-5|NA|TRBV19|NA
CASSIAQRPQHF
TGTGCCAGTAGTATAGCACAGCGACCCCAGCATTTT
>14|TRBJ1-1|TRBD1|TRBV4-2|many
CASSQPGGGTEAFF
TGTGCCAGCAGCCAACCAGGGGGCGGAACTGAAGCTTTCTTT
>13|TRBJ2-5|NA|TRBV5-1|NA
CASRKRARETQYF
TGTGCCAGCAGGAAGCGGGCGCGGGAGACCCAGTACTTC
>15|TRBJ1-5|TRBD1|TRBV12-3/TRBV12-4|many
CASSGSDRAGQPQHF
TGTGCCAGCAGTGGGAGTGACAGGGCGGGACAGCCCCAGCATTTT